This entry describes one T cell receptor beta chain. Its antigen is unidentified. The PCR employed 60 Vbeta primers together with 13 Jbeta primers. Data came from immunoSEQ multiplex PCR; TCRdb stores just in-frame clones and leaves some out. Of over 80,000 clones listed, about 81% were seen once; the top ten hold less than 3.5%. Germline V gene sequence: CDR1 MDHEN, CDR2 SYDVKM. The CDR3 length is 15 residues. V shed 6 bases and J shed 4 bases, with 18 bases lying between them. This entry comes from a study of cytomegalovirus exposure and HLA in healthy donors. Background on the study: Most donors, roughly 84% of over 350 genotyped, fell in the Caucasian-associated ancestry cluster. General study findings and limits: CMV serostatus was the only recorded immune exposure for donors. When the data were analyzed later, several of the most significant clusters appeared to be linked to common viral pathogens.

The sequence derives from a woman aged 40 to 55 in good health and CMV-seronegative. The rearrangement joins TRBV28 to TRBJ1-1; perhaps TRBD1 as D (6 bases). Sequencing used PBMCs. The CDR3 loop reads CASRSQPGTTTEAFF. The CDR3 nucleotides are TGTGCCAGCAGATCACAACCCGGGACAACCACTGAAGCTTTCTTT.